Following are 17 T cell receptor beta chains from one sample sequenced in a study of Graves' ophthalmopathy and Graves' hyperthyroidism. The authors amplified TCR beta CDR3 regions, and they did so from RNA transcripts for repertoire sequencing. The workflow started with a first-round RT-PCR run with HTBI primers and then moved on to a second-round multiplex PCR. A single record per CDR3 protein comes from TCRdb applying MiXCR to the multiplex PCR reads. Of 650,000 to 800,000 distinct CDR3 sequences detected, roughly two fifths appear once; the ten largest clones hold about 3.3%. Sequencing was performed on peripheral blood. These receptors were taken from an adult man with Graves' ophthalmopathy.

In its sample, this clonotype was seen many times. This chain connects TRBV20-1 to TRBJ2-5; TRBD2 is a possible D gene (6 bases). The CDR3 is made up of 13 amino acids. CDR1 DFQATT and CDR2 SNEGSKA come from the germline V gene (reference sequence). CDR3 sequence reads: CSLGGGTMETQYF. The CDR3 bases are TGCAGCTTGGGGGGTGGAACGATGGAGACCCAGTACTTC.

In the case of this clonotype: A much larger clone sits a single nucleotide away, making a read error possible. The V call is TRBV20-1, the J call TRBJ1-4; no clear D gene. The CDR3 loop spans 11 amino acids. The germline V gene encodes CDR1 DFQATT and CDR2 SNEGSKA (reference sequence). CDR3 nucleotide sequence: TGCAGTGCTAGCAGCAATGAAAAACTGCTTTTT. It specifies CSASSNEKLLF.

This chain links TRBV29-1 with TRBJ1-2; D remains unclear. The germline V gene has CDR1 SQVTM and CDR2 ANQGSEA. The CDR3 spans 10 residues. Trimming removed 6 bases from V and 7 bases from J, with 9 bases in between. The CDR3 nucleotides are TGCAGCGTAGGTGGTGTTGGCTACACCTTC. Translated, it gives CSVGGVGYTF.

This sequence joins TRBV10-3 and TRBJ2-5; 10 nucleotides align to TRBD1. This CDR3 spans 13 amino acids. Germline trimming cut 3 bases from V and 11 bases from J; bases unmatched to any gene: 6. Germline-derived CDR1 and CDR2 are ENHRY and SYGVKD. The CDR3: CAISDRRQGAQYF. CDR3 coding DNA: TGTGCCATCAGTGATCGACGACAGGGGGCTCAGTACTTC.

In this sample, this clonotype turned up many times. J is TRBJ1-5 and V is TRBV13, with a possible D match to TRBD1 (6 bases). The CDR3 covers 16 residues. Looked up from germline, CDR1 is PRHDT and CDR2 is FYEKMQ (reference sequence). The V gene lost 0 bases and the J gene lost 7 bases, with 16 bases spanning the gap. CDR3: CASSLGWRRGGQPQHF. For the CDR3, the DNA is TGTGCCAGCAGCTTAGGGTGGAGGAGAGGGGGACAGCCCCAGCATTTT.

The V gene is TRBV7-9, the J gene TRBJ1-2; D perhaps matches TRBD1 (5 bases). The germline CDR1 and CDR2 sequences are SEHNR and FQNEAQ (reference sequence). V lost 6 bases to trimming and J lost 6 bases, with 23 bases between them. The CDR3 sequence is 16 residues long. This CDR3 reads CASSEGVDTGDDGYTF. Written as DNA, the CDR3 is TGTGCCAGCAGTGAAGGTGTGGACACCGGGGACGATGGCTACACCTTC.

This chain links TRBV6-2 or TRBV6-3 with TRBJ2-7; 7 nucleotides agree with TRBD1. Per the germline V gene, CDR1 is MNHEY and CDR2 is SVGEGT. The CDR3 runs 14 residues. V shed 10 bases and J 1 base; nucleotides not matched to a gene: 10. CDR3 region: CATGPQGFSYEQYF. CDR3 nucleotide sequence: TGTGCCACAGGCCCACAGGGGTTTTCCTACGAGCAGTACTTC.

This clonotype was seen many times. The rearrangement joins TRBV7-2 to TRBJ1-2; D gene unclear. Germline CDR1 is SGHTA and CDR2 is FQGNSA. V was clipped by 1 base and J by 3 bases, with 9 bases between them. This CDR3 has 14 residues. CDR3 nucleotide sequence: TGTGCCAGCAGCTTAGTGCCGTCTCACTATGGCTACACCTTC. It is translated as CASSLVPSHYGYTF.

Many counts were recorded for this clonotype. V and J are TRBV12-3 or TRBV12-4 and TRBJ1-1; no definite D call. Between the trimmed V and J ends, which lost 6 bases and 7 bases, there was a span of 15 bases. This CDR3 is 13 amino acids long. This CDR3 reads CASRSTPIDEAFF. CDR3 nucleotide sequence: TGTGCCAGCAGATCCACCCCCATCGATGAAGCTTTCTTT.

With regard to this clonotype: A much larger clone lies a single base off, so this may be a read error. V usage is TRBV10-3 and J usage is TRBJ2-5; D possibly corresponds to TRBD1 (6 bases). The CDR3 loop spans 14 amino acids. V was shortened by 5 bases and J by 5 bases, with 15 bases between the two germline ends. The V gene's germline CDR1 is ENHRY and CDR2 SYGVKD. CDR3 coding DNA: TGTGCCATCAGTTCGAGACAGGCCGCCGAGACCCAGTACTTC. Encoded protein: CAISSRQAAETQYF.

Comments on this clonotype: The junction shows a germline mismatch at one end, possibly a read error. The V and J genes are TRBV10-3 and TRBJ2-3; either TRBD1 or TRBD2 may fit D (6 bases each). The CDR3 extends over 15 amino acids. In germline, CDR1 is ENHRY, CDR2 SYGVKD. Here the CDR3 reads CVISAEGGGLDTQYF. In DNA, the CDR3 is TGTGTCATCAGTGCGGAGGGGGGCGGACTAGATACGCAGTATTTT.

Comments on this clonotype: Mismatch with germline at one junction end may stem from a read error. This rearrangement joins TRBV29-1 to TRBJ1-2; TRBD1 is a possible D gene (6 bases). The CDR3 has 15 residues. Germline CDR1 and CDR2: SQVTM and ANQGSEA. This chain's CDR3 is CSVGKYDRFSYDYTF. Written as DNA, the CDR3 is TGCAGCGTTGGGAAGTATGACAGGTTCAGCTATGACTACACCTTC.

This clonotype showed up many times. The chain links TRBV20-1 to TRBJ1-6; D is ambiguous. Per germline, CDR1 DFQATT and CDR2 SNEGSKA (reference sequence). CDR3 length: 14 residues. Trimming pared 3 bases from V and 7 bases from J, leaving 13 bases between. The CDR3 DNA reads TGCAGTGCTAGCGCCGGGCCACTAAATTCACCCCTCCACTTT. Translating gives CSASAGPLNSPLHF.

This clonotype was found many times. V and J are TRBV13 and TRBJ1-3; D is unresolved. The germline gives CDR1 PRHDT, CDR2 FYEKMQ (reference sequence). The ends were cut back, 5 bases at V and 1 base at J, with 12 bases in the middle. The CDR3 runs 15 residues. This CDR3 reads CASSRVGISGNTIYF. The CDR3 nucleotides are TGTGCCAGCAGCCGAGTTGGGATTTCTGGAAACACCATATATTTT.

In this sample, this clonotype turned up many times. This chain links TRBV7-9 with TRBJ2-7, with 8 bases fitting TRBD2. The CDR3 covers 16 residues. J gave up 5 bases and V 5 bases, and 14 bases lay outside the gene matches. Germline CDR1 SEHNR, CDR2 FQNEAQ (reference sequence). CDR3 bases: TGTGCCAGCAGCCTCGCTCCGGGACGGGAGGGCGACGAGCAGTACTTC. Its translation is CASSLAPGREGDEQYF.

This clonotype was detected ten times or more. This chain connects TRBV7-9 to TRBJ2-7, with 7 bases aligning to TRBD2. Looked up from germline, CDR1 is SEHNR and CDR2 is FQNEAQ (reference sequence). The CDR3 has 15 amino acids. V gave up 2 bases and J gave up 0 bases; unmatched junction bases: 4. CDR3 loop: CASSLRAGSSYEQYF. The CDR3 coding sequence is TGTGCCAGCAGCTTACGAGCGGGGAGCTCCTACGAGCAGTACTTC.

The sample holds many counts of this clonotype. The V gene is TRBV2, the J gene TRBJ1-5; TRBD1 agrees at 7 bases. Trimming removed 7 bases from V and 4 bases from J; junction bases left unmatched: 7. Germline V gene lookup returns CDR1 SNHLY and CDR2 FYNNEI. CDR3 length equals 14 residues. The CDR3 loop reads CASNLQGNNQPQHF. As DNA, the CDR3 is TGTGCCAGCAACCTACAGGGGAATAATCAGCCCCAGCATTTT.